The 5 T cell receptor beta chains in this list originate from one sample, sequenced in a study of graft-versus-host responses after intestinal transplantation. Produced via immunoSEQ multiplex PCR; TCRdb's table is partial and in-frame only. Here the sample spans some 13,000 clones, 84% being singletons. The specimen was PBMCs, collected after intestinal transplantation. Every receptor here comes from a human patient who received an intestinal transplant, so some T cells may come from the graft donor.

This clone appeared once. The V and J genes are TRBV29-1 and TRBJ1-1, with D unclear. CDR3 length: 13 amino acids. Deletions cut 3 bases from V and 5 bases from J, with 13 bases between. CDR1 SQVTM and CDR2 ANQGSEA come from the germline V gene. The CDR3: CSVEVVSGTEAFF. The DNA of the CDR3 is TGCAGCGTTGAGGTTGTTAGCGGGACTGAAGCTTTCTTT.

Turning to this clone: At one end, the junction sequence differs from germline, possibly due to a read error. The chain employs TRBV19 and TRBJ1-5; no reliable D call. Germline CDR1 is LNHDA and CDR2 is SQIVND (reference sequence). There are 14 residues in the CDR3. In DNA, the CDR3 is TGTGCCAGTAGTTTAGACTCCTACAATCAGCCCCAGCATTTT. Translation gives CASSLDSYNQPQHF.

In DNA form, the CDR3 reads TGTGCCAGCTCATCGGGACGACCAAGGGCTGGAAACACCATATATTTT. Protein sequence: CASSSGRPRAGNTIYF. The chain carries TRBV18 and TRBJ1-3, with a possible D match to TRBD1 (5 bases). This CDR3 is built from 16 residues. Germline values: CDR1 KGHSH, CDR2 LQKENI. V was clipped by 5 bases and J by 2 bases, with 16 bases between them.

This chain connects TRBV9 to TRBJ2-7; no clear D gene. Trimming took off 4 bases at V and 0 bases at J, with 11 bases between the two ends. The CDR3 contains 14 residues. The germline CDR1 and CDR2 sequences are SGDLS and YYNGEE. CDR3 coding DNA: TGTGCCAGCAGCTTGGCCGGGCCCTCCTACGAGCAGTACTTC. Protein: CASSLAGPSYEQYF.

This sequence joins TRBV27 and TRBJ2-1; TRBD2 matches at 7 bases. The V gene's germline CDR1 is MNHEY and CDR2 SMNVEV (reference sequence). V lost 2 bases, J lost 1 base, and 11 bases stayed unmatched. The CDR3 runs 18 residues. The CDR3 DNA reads TGTGCCAGCAGTTTAAAGTCGACGCGGGAGCGGTCCTACAATGAGCAGTTCTTC. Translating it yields CASSLKSTRERSYNEQFF.